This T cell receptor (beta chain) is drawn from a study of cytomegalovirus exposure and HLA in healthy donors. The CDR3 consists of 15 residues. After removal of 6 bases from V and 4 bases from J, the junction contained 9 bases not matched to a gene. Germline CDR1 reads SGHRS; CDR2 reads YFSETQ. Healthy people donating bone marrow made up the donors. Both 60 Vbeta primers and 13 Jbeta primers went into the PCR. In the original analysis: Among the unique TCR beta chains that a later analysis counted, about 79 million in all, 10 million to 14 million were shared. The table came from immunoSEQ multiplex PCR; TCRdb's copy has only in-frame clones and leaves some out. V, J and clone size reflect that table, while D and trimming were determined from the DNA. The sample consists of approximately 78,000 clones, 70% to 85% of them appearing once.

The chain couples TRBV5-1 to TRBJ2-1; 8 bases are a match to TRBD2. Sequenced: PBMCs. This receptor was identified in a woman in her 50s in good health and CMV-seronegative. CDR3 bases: TGCGCCAGCACACTCAGGGCTAGCGGGTACAATGAGCAGTTCTTC. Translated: CASTLRASGYNEQFF.